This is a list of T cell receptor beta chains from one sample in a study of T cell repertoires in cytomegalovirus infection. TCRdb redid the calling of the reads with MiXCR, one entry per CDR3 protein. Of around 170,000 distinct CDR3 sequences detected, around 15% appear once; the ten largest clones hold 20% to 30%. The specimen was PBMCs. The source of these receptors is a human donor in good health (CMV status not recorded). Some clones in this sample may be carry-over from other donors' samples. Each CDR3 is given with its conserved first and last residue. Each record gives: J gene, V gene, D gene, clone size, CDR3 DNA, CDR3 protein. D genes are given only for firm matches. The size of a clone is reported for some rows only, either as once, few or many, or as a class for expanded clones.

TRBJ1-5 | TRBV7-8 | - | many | TGTGCCAGCAGTCCTAGATGGGGCGGGAGGGTAAATCAGCCCCAGCATTTT | CASSPRWGGRVNQPQHF
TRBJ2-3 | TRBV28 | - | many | TGTGCCAGCGCGGGACTCGAGAGCACAGATACGCAGTATTTT | CASAGLESTDTQYF
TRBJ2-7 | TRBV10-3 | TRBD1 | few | TGTGCCATCAGCCGGACAGGGGAAAGCTACGAGCAGTACTTC | CAISRTGESYEQYF
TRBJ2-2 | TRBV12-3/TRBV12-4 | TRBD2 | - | TGTGCCAGCAGTCCCTTTTCTAGCGGGGCCACCGGGGAGCTGTTTTTT | CASSPFSSGATGELFF
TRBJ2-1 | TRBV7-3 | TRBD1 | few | TGTGCCAGCAGCCCCGACAGGGGGGGGCACAATGAGCAGTTCTTC | CASSPDRGGHNEQFF
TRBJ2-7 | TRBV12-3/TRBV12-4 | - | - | TGTGCCAGCAGTTTAGGCGGGGAGTCTATCGACGAGCAGTACTTC | CASSLGGESIDEQYF
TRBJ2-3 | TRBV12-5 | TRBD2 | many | TGTGCTAGTGGTTTCGGGGGGGGGGGAGATACGCAGTATTTT | CASGFGGGGDTQYF
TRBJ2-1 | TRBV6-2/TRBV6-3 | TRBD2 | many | TGTGCCAGCAGTTACGGGACTAGCGGGGGCCGAAGCTCCTACAATGAGCAGTTCTTC | CASSYGTSGGRSSYNEQFF
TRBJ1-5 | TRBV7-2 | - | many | TGTGCCAGCAGCTTACGAGACCTCGCGGGTCAGCCCCAGCATTTT | CASSLRDLAGQPQHF
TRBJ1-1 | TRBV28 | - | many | TGTGCCAGCCGAACTCTGGTCGGGGGGGCCTACGCTGAAGCTTTCTTT | CASRTLVGGAYAEAFF
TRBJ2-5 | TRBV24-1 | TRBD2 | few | TGTGCCACCTCCGCCGGGACTAGCGGGAGAAGGGAGACCCAGTACTTC | CATSAGTSGRRETQYF
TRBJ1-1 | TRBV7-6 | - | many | TGTGCCAGCAGCCCGGGGAGGGGGGAAGCTTTCTTT | CASSPGRGEAFF
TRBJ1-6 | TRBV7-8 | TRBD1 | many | TGTGCCAGCAGCTTAGGGACAGGGTATAATTCACCCCTCCACTTT | CASSLGTGYNSPLHF
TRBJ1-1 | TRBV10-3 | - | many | TGTGCCACGTCGACAGAGAACACTGAAGCTTTCTTT | CATSTENTEAFF
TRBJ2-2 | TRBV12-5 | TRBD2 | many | TGTGCTAGTGGTCAAGGACTAGCAAACACCGGGGAGCTGTTTTTT | CASGQGLANTGELFF
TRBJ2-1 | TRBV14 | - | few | TGTGCCAGCAGCCAAGTTGGGGGGGCTCTCTACAATGAGCAGTTCTTC | CASSQVGGALYNEQFF
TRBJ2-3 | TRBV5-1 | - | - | TGCGCCAGCAGCCGGAATTCCGCCGGGACACTTAGCACAGATACGCAGTATTTT | CASSRNSAGTLSTDTQYF
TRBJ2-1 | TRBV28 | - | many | TGTGCCAGCAGTCTTGAATACAATGAGCAGTTCTTC | CASSLEYNEQFF
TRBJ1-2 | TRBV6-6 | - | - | TGTGCCAACGGGACACCCTATGGCTACACCTTC | CANGTPYGYTF
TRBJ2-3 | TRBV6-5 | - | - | TGTGCCAGCAGTTTAAGTCGATACCGGGAGGATACGCAGTATTTT | CASSLSRYREDTQYF
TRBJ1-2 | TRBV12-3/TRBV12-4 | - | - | TGTGCCAGCAGTCCCGTCCAGGGGAGCTACACCTTC | CASSPVQGSYTF
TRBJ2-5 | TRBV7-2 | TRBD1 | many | TGTGCCAGCAGCCCCCGGACAGGGAGAGCGGGAGAGACCCAGTACTTC | CASSPRTGRAGETQYF
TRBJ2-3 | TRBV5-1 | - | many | TGCGCCAGCAGCTTGAGGGGGGCCAGCACAGATACGCAGTATTTT | CASSLRGASTDTQYF
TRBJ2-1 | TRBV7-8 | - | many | TGTGCCAGCAGCTTAGCCGGACTGAATCATGAGCAGTTCTTC | CASSLAGLNHEQFF
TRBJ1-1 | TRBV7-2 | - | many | TGTGCCAGCAGCTTGTCCGGGAGAAACACTGAAGCTTTCTTT | CASSLSGRNTEAFF
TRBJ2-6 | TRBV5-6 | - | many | TGTGCCAGCAGCAGCAGAAGACTCGGGCCCCTCTCTGGGGCCAACGTCCTGACTTTC | CASSSRRLGPLSGANVLTF
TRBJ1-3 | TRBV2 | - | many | TGTGCCAGCAAGGGCAGGGACCCTGGAAACACCATATATTTT | CASKGRDPGNTIYF
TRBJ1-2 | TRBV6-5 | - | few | TGTGCCACTACCGAGACAGGAGGAATCTATGGCTACACCTTC | CATTETGGIYGYTF
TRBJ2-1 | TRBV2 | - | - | TGTGCCAGCAATCAGAACAGGGGAGGGAATGAGCAGTTCTTC | CASNQNRGGNEQFF
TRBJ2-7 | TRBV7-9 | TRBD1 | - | TGTGCCAGCAGCTTTCCCGGGACAGGGAAAAGCGAGCAGTACTTC | CASSFPGTGKSEQYF
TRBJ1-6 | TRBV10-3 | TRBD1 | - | TGTGCCATCTCAACAGGGGATTGGACTTCACCCCTCCACTTT | CAISTGDWTSPLHF
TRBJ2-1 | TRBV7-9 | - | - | TGTGCCAGCAGCTTGTGGACCGGGATGGGCAATGAGCAGTTCTTC | CASSLWTGMGNEQFF
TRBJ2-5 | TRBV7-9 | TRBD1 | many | TGTGCCAGCAGGAAGACAGGGGAACAAGAGACCCAGTACTTC | CASRKTGEQETQYF
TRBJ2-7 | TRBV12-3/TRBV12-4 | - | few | TGTGCCAGCAGTTTTGAAACTCGTACCTACGAGCAGTACTTC | CASSFETRTYEQYF
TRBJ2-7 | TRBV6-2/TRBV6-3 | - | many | TGTGCCACCTCTCAGGGTGCCTACGAGCAGTACTTC | CATSQGAYEQYF
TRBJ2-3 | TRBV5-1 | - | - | TGCGCCAGCAGTCCGGGTGACCCCCTGGCGGGTACGCAGTATTTT | CASSPGDPLAGTQYF
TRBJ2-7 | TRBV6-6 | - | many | TGTGCCAGCAGGGGGGATCCATCCTCCTACGAGCAGTACTTC | CASRGDPSSYEQYF
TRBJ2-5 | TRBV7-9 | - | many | TGTGCCAGCAGCTTAGTGGCCCCCCGGCAAGAGACCCAGTACTTC | CASSLVAPRQETQYF
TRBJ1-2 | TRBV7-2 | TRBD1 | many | TGTGCCAGCAGCTCGGCCGCCGGGACAGAGTCCGATGGCTACACCTTC | CASSSAAGTESDGYTF
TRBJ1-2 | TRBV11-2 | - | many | TGTGCCAGCAGCTCTCCCGGTCGGGGGTCCTATGGCTACACCTTC | CASSSPGRGSYGYTF
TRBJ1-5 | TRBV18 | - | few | TGTGCCAGCTCACTTACTGAAGCTCAGCCCCAGCATTTT | CASSLTEAQPQHF
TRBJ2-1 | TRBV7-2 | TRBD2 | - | TGTGCCAGCAGCCTCCCGGGACTAGCGATCTACAATGAGCAGTTCTTC | CASSLPGLAIYNEQFF
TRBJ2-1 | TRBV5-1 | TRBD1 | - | TGCGCCAGCAGCTTGGTCTTGAGGGGGCTTTACAATGAGCAGTTCTTC | CASSLVLRGLYNEQFF
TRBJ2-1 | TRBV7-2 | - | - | TGTGCCAGCAGCCCCCCGTTCGATGAGCAGTTCTTC | CASSPPFDEQFF
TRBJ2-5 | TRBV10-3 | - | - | TGTGCCATCAGTGAGTCTCCAACGCGTACCCAGTACTTC | CAISESPTRTQYF
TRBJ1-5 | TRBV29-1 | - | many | TGCAGCGCCGCCTGGGGCAGCAATCAGCCCCAGCATTTT | CSAAWGSNQPQHF
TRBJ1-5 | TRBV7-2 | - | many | TGTGCCAGCAGCCCCGGGAGGGGGGTCAATCAGCCCCAGCATTTT | CASSPGRGVNQPQHF
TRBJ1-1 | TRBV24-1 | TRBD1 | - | TGTGCCACCAGTCCGCTCGAAGGGACAGGGGGCCGAGCTTTCTTT | CATSPLEGTGGRAFF
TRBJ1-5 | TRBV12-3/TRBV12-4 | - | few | TGTGCCAGCAGTCCTTTGGGGGATGCTCAGCCCCAGCATTTT | CASSPLGDAQPQHF
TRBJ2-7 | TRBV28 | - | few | TGTGCCAGCAGTCCCCCGGGATTCGAGCAGTACTTC | CASSPPGFEQYF
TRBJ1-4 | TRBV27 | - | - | TGTGCCAGCAGTTCCTGGAGGGCTGAAAAACTGTTTTTT | CASSSWRAEKLFF
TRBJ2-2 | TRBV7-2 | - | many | TGTGCCAGCAGCTTTTCCAGTGGGAACACCGGGGAGCTGTTTTTT | CASSFSSGNTGELFF
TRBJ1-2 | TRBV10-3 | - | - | TGTGCCATCAGTGGAGACAGCAACTATGGCTACACCTTC | CAISGDSNYGYTF
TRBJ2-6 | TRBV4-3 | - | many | TGCGCCAGCAGCCCGGATCAGGGTACTGGGGCCAACGTCCTGACTTTC | CASSPDQGTGANVLTF
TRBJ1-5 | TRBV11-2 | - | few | TGTGCCAGCAGCTTTGGAGGAGGAGCCCAGCATTTT | CASSFGGGAQHF
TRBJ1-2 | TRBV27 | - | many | TGTGCCAGCAGTTTAAAGGGTACGGACTATGGCTACACCTTC | CASSLKGTDYGYTF
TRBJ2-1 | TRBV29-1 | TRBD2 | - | TGCAGCGCCGCGACTAGCGGGTCCTACAATGAGCAGTTCTTC | CSAATSGSYNEQFF
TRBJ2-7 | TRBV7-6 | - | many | TGTGCCAGCAGCTTGGGCGCGACTAGTGGAGACGAGCAGTACTTC | CASSLGATSGDEQYF